A selection of T cell receptor beta chains follows, all from one sample in a study of beta chain features in type 1 diabetes. TCRdb's copy holds only in-frame clones and misses some; the assay was immunoSEQ multiplex PCR. The table includes some 190,000 clones, roughly 8% detected once. The material sequenced was central memory CD4+ T cells from blood. The receptors stem from a woman aged 40 to 49 with type 1 diabetes. CDR3s include the opening cysteine and the closing phenylalanine or tryptophan. D genes are given only for firm matches. Not every row has a clone size; where given, it reads once, few, many or a size class.

j_call clone_size d_call v_call cdr3_aa cdr3_nt
TRBJ1-4 few - TRBV5-8 CASSLGGRTQNEKLFF TGTGCCAGCAGCTTGGGGGGTCGGACACAAAATGAAAAACTGTTTTTT
TRBJ1-4 - TRBD1 TRBV7-2 CASSTEQGMTEKLFF TGTGCCAGCAGCACTGAACAGGGGATGACTGAAAAACTGTTTTTT
TRBJ1-1 few TRBD1 TRBV5-1 CASSLEQGRTEAFF TGCGCCAGCAGCTTGGAACAGGGGCGAACTGAAGCTTTCTTT
TRBJ1-6 few - TRBV28 CASRRGTSNSPLHF TGTGCCAGCAGGAGGGGGACCTCCAATTCACCCCTCCACTTT
TRBJ2-7 - TRBD2 TRBV7-3 CASSLSGGEAYEQYF TGTGCCAGCAGCCTCAGTGGGGGGGAAGCCTACGAGCAGTACTTC
TRBJ2-3 few TRBD1 TRBV9 CASSVNPGTGLSDTQYF TGTGCCAGCAGCGTAAACCCCGGGACAGGGTTGTCGGATACGCAGTATTTT
TRBJ1-2 few TRBD1 TRBV4-3 CASSSQGYGYTF TGCGCCAGCAGCTCACAGGGGTATGGCTACACCTTC
TRBJ2-1 - - TRBV28 CASSLERHSYNEQFF TGTGCCAGCAGTTTAGAGCGGCACTCTTACAATGAGCAGTTCTTC
TRBJ1-1 few TRBD1 TRBV28 CASSTFGTGGISTEAFF TGTGCCAGCAGTACTTTCGGGACAGGGGGGATAAGTACTGAAGCTTTCTTT
TRBJ1-3 few - TRBV30 CAFQFSGNTIYF TGTGCCTTTCAGTTCTCTGGAAACACCATATATTTT
TRBJ2-3 few - TRBV9 CASSVMTGDTQYF TGTGCCAGCAGCGTCATGACAGGAGATACGCAGTATTTT
TRBJ2-7 few - TRBV28 CASRRGIKERQYF TGTGCCAGCAGAAGGGGGATAAAAGAGCGGCAGTACTTC
TRBJ1-5 few TRBD1 TRBV28 CASRQTGQQPQHF TGTGCCAGCAGACAGACAGGGCAGCAGCCCCAGCATTTT
TRBJ2-3 few - TRBV5-1 CASSFGDRTPSTDTQYF TGCGCCAGCAGCTTCGGAGACAGAACCCCTAGCACAGATACGCAGTATTTT
TRBJ1-1 few - TRBV29-1 CSVELPAGIAEAFF TGCAGCGTTGAGTTACCGGCAGGGATCGCTGAAGCTTTCTTT
TRBJ1-3 few - TRBV5-1 CASSLRTGDSGNTIYF TGCGCCAGCAGCTTGAGGACTGGGGACTCTGGAAACACCATATATTTT
TRBJ1-2 - TRBD1 TRBV6-1 CASSEVRRQGGYGYTF TGTGCCAGCAGTGAAGTACGGAGACAGGGGGGCTATGGCTACACCTTC
TRBJ2-5 - TRBD1 TRBV7-6 CASSPGTEETQYF TGTGCCAGCAGCCCCGGGACAGAAGAGACCCAGTACTTC
TRBJ1-1 few - TRBV6-6 CASSYPYGEGVEAFF TGTGCCAGCAGTTACCCCTACGGCGAGGGGGTTGAAGCTTTCTTT
TRBJ2-1 few TRBD1 TRBV5-1 CASSPGDSVTEQFF TGCGCCAGCAGCCCCGGGGACAGCGTAACCGAGCAGTTCTTC
TRBJ1-1 - - TRBV4-3 CASSQGRWNTEAFF TGCGCCAGCAGCCAGGGGAGGTGGAACACTGAAGCTTTCTTT
TRBJ2-7 - - TRBV28 CASTLGQSYEQYF TGTGCCAGCACTTTGGGGCAGTCCTACGAGCAGTACTTC
TRBJ2-7 - TRBD2 TRBV6-5 CASSYSSGRSYEQYF TGTGCCAGCAGTTACTCGAGCGGGAGATCCTACGAGCAGTACTTC
TRBJ1-1 - - TRBV18 CASSPPSAAQNTEAFF TGTGCCAGCTCACCACCCAGCGCAGCTCAGAACACTGAAGCTTTCTTT
TRBJ1-2 - - TRBV4-3 CASSQIGGPFHGYTF TGCGCCAGCAGCCAAATCGGGGGGCCGTTCCATGGCTACACCTTC
TRBJ2-7 - TRBD2 TRBV7-2 CASRAGGDTPYEQYF TGTGCCAGCAGGGCGGGGGGGGACACCCCCTACGAGCAGTACTTC
TRBJ1-5 few - TRBV27 CASSLPGGKPQHF TGTGCCAGCAGTTTACCCGGAGGAAAGCCCCAGCATTTT
TRBJ2-2 - TRBD1 TRBV29-1 CSVSETGGRGELFF TGCAGCGTGTCGGAGACAGGGGGCAGGGGGGAGCTGTTTTTT
TRBJ1-1 - - TRBV5-1 CASSLAGGGRGSTEAFF TGCGCCAGCAGCTTGGCGGGTGGAGGGCGCGGGAGCACTGAAGCTTTCTTT
TRBJ1-1 - - TRBV7-2 CASSPTGDMNTEAFF TGTGCCAGCAGCCCGACGGGAGATATGAACACTGAAGCTTTCTTT
TRBJ1-1 few - TRBV14 CASSRGLDNTEAFF TGTGCCAGCAGCCGGGGCCTAGACAACACTGAAGCTTTCTTT
TRBJ1-5 - - TRBV7-3 CASSLTGGNQPQHF TGTGCCAGCTCCCTGACGGGGGGCAATCAGCCCCAGCATTTT
TRBJ2-1 - - TRBV6-6 CASSYQNYNEQFF TGTGCCAGCAGTTACCAAAACTACAATGAGCAGTTCTTC
TRBJ2-1 - TRBD2 TRBV2 CASSPSGSGNEQFF TGTGCCAGCAGTCCAAGCGGGAGCGGCAATGAGCAGTTCTTC
TRBJ1-1 - - TRBV25-1 CASSGRQVAEAFF TGTGCCAGCAGTGGACGACAGGTCGCTGAAGCTTTCTTT
TRBJ2-7 - - TRBV7-2 CASSPDYRAYEQYF TGTGCCAGCAGCCCCGACTATCGAGCCTACGAGCAGTACTTC
TRBJ2-2 few - TRBV7-2 CASSLPYPRELFF TGTGCCAGCAGCTTACCCTACCCCCGGGAGCTGTTTTTT
TRBJ1-2 few - TRBV10-3 CAISEVEGGYTF TGTGCCATCAGTGAGGTCGAGGGTGGCTACACCTTC
TRBJ1-1 - - TRBV10-3 CAISESRSRANTEAFF TGTGCCATCAGTGAGTCGAGATCGCGGGCGAACACTGAAGCTTTCTTT
TRBJ2-5 few - TRBV5-1 CASSLGQAQETQYF TGCGCCAGCAGCTTGGGGCAGGCTCAAGAGACCCAGTACTTC
TRBJ1-5 - TRBD1 TRBV7-8 CASSSGQGYQPQHF TGTGCCAGCAGCTCCGGACAGGGATATCAGCCCCAGCATTTT
TRBJ2-6 - - TRBV11-2 CASSLDALFSGANVLTF TGTGCCAGCAGCTTAGATGCCCTTTTTAGTGGGGCCAACGTCCTGACTTTC
TRBJ1-1 few TRBD1 TRBV6-5 CASNPDRGGEAFF TGTGCCAGCAACCCGGACAGGGGAGGTGAAGCTTTCTTT
TRBJ2-5 - TRBD1 TRBV4-2 CASSSAPGQGVGGEYF TGTGCCAGCAGCTCAGCCCCGGGACAGGGGGTCGGGGGGGAGTACTTC
TRBJ2-1 - TRBD1 TRBV7-2 CASRSDRWAHEQFF TGTGCCAGCAGATCGGACAGGTGGGCCCATGAGCAGTTCTTC
TRBJ2-5 few TRBD1 TRBV4-2 CASSRGTGTGETQYF TGTGCCAGCAGCCGGGGGACAGGGACGGGGGAGACCCAGTACTTC
TRBJ2-7 - TRBD2 TRBV27 CASSLLAGALPYEQYF TGTGCCAGCAGTTTACTAGCGGGAGCTCTACCCTACGAGCAGTACTTC
TRBJ2-6 - - TRBV10-3 CAIADSLSGANVLTF TGTGCCATCGCGGACAGTTTATCTGGGGCCAACGTCCTGACTTTC
TRBJ1-2 - TRBD1 TRBV5-1 CASSAGTGGRGYTF TGCGCCAGCAGCGCCGGGACAGGGGGAAGGGGCTACACCTTC
TRBJ2-1 - TRBD1 TRBV7-3 CASSFDDRGEQFF TGTGCCAGCAGCTTCGACGACAGGGGGGAGCAGTTCTTC
TRBJ1-1 - TRBD1 TRBV19 CASIDRENTEAFF TGTGCCAGTATCGACAGGGAGAACACTGAAGCTTTCTTT
TRBJ1-2 - - TRBV14 CASSQEYRANYGYTF TGTGCCAGCAGCCAAGAGTATAGAGCTAACTATGGCTACACCTTC
TRBJ1-2 - - TRBV5-1 CASSGGTSNGYTF TGCGCCAGCAGCGGTGGGACATCAAATGGCTACACCTTC
TRBJ1-1 - - TRBV5-1 CASSWRGTGNTEAFF TGCGCCAGCAGCTGGAGGGGAACAGGGAACACTGAAGCTTTCTTT
TRBJ2-5 - - TRBV7-9 CASSLAEGRGETQYF TGTGCCAGCAGCTTAGCGGAGGGGAGAGGAGAGACCCAGTACTTC
TRBJ2-1 few - TRBV19 CASSIEAVSYNEQFF TGTGCCAGTAGTATAGAAGCGGTCTCCTACAATGAGCAGTTCTTC
TRBJ2-7 - TRBD1 TRBV5-1 CASSFLTGGPYEQYF TGCGCCAGCAGCTTCCTGACAGGGGGCCCCTACGAGCAGTACTTC